The 15 T cell receptor beta chains in this list originate from one sample, sequenced in a study of identical twins (dated by TCRdb to about 2016). Receptors were amplified or captured by 5' RACE. For sequencing, an Illumina HiSeq 2000 was employed. The public reads were reanalyzed by TCRdb: fastp trimming at Q25, MiXCR alignment, in-frame beta chains only. Here each entry gathers all rows of one CDR3 protein and keeps the most common genes and DNA. A total of some 1,700,000 distinct CDR3 sequences appear in this sample, less than 40% of them only once. The ten largest clones add up to 0.27% of the sample. The sequencing sample was made of cord blood. Source of these receptors: a newborn girl in good health.

The table lists this clonotype with a few counts. The V gene is TRBV7-9, the J gene TRBJ1-2; no reliable D call. CDR1 is SEHNR and CDR2 is FQNEAQ in the germline V gene (reference sequence). This CDR3 is 11 amino acids long. V lost 5 bases, J lost 5 bases, and 6 bases lay in between. The CDR3 nucleotides read TGTGCCAGCAGCCCCGAGTATGGCTACACCTTC. Translating it yields CASSPEYGYTF.

The chain carries TRBV23-1 and TRBJ1-4, with 7 bases fitting TRBD1. TRBV23-1 is sorted into the ORF group, with uncertain function. This CDR3 has 17 residues. With 4 bases clipped from V and 8 bases from J, the junction kept 16 bases outside the gene matches. The CDR3 is CASSPPGQRFGNEKLFF. The CDR3 coding sequence is TGCGCCAGCAGTCCCCCGGGACAGAGATTTGGGAACGAAAAACTGTTTTTT.

This chain connects TRBV20-1 to TRBJ2-7; D may be TRBD2 (6 bases). V was trimmed by 0 bases and J by 2 bases, leaving 17 bases between them. Germline-derived CDR1 and CDR2 are DFQATT and SNEGSKA (reference sequence). This CDR3 region has 16 residues. The CDR3 sequence is CSARDPVRGSAYEQYF. CDR3 DNA: TGCAGTGCTAGAGATCCCGTTCGGGGGAGCGCCTACGAGCAGTACTTC.

In this sample, this clonotype turned up a few times. The rearrangement joins TRBV7-9 to TRBJ2-5, with 8 bases lining up with TRBD2. In germline, CDR1 is SEHNR, CDR2 FQNEAQ (reference sequence). This CDR3 is built from 14 residues. The trim removed 5 bases at V and 5 bases at J, leaving 7 bases unmatched. CDR3 coding DNA: TGTGCCAGCAGCCCCCAGCGGGAGTACGAGACCCAGTACTTC. This sequence encodes CASSPQREYETQYF.

V and J are TRBV6-1 and TRBJ2-3; possible D gene TRBD2, 5 bases. The CDR3 has 15 residues. Per germline, CDR1 MNHNS and CDR2 SASEGT. The ends were cut back, 1 base at V and 2 bases at J, with 10 bases in the middle. CDR3 loop: CASSEGGYDTDTQYF. The CDR3 DNA sequence: TGTGCCAGCAGTGAAGGAGGGTATGACACAGATACGCAGTATTTT.

This clonotype was observed a single time. A single base separates this from a much larger clone, so it may be a read error. V and J are TRBV20-1 and TRBJ2-3; the D gene is possibly TRBD2 (5 bases). The CDR3 totals 17 residues. V lost 0 bases, J lost 2 bases, and 18 bases lay in between. CDR1 and CDR2 (germline): DFQATT, SNEGSKA (reference sequence). The CDR3, as DNA: TGCAGTGCTAGAGACCCACGGATAGGACTCTCCACAGATACGCAGTATTTT. It is translated as CSARDPRIGLSTDTQYF.

This clonotype showed up just a few times. J is TRBJ2-7 and V is TRBV28; no definite D call. CDR3 length equals 16 residues. V lost 5 bases to trimming and J lost 0 bases, with 17 bases between them. Germline CDR1 and CDR2: MDHEN and SYDVKM. The CDR3 spells CASSILGPGPSYEQYF. Here the CDR3 DNA reads TGTGCCAGCAGTATTTTAGGGCCAGGACCCTCCTACGAGCAGTACTTC.

This clonotype was seen only once. The chain is built from TRBV20-1 and TRBJ2-3; D is unresolved. This CDR3 region has 14 residues. Between the trimmed V and J ends, which lost 6 bases and 4 bases, there was a span of 17 bases. CDR1 is DFQATT and CDR2 is SNEGSKA in the germline V gene (reference sequence). The CDR3 coding sequence is TGCAGTGCGGGGTGGGGTACCGGCCCAGATACGCAGTATTTT. Amino acids: CSAGWGTGPDTQYF.

The chain employs TRBV4-2 and TRBJ2-7, with D hard to call. The germline gives CDR1 LGHNA, CDR2 YNFKEQ. The ends were cut back, 5 bases at V and 6 bases at J, with 17 bases in the middle. This CDR3 has 14 amino acids. CDR3 bases: TGTGCCAGCAGCTCACGTCTCGAGATAGCCGAGCAGTACTTC. This gives the protein CASSSRLEIAEQYF.

This chain uses TRBV4-2 with TRBJ2-3, with 9 bases fitting TRBD2. The CDR3 contains 16 residues. Trimming took 3 bases from V and 5 from J; bases not matched to a gene: 9. Germline CDR1 is LGHNA and CDR2 is YNFKEQ. CDR3 in DNA: TGTGCCAGCAGCCAGGTCGGGACTAGCCAGGGAGATACGCAGTATTTT. Translation gives CASSQVGTSQGDTQYF.

The chain recombines TRBV7-9 with TRBJ1-6, with D perhaps matching TRBD1 (5 bases). Germline-derived CDR1 and CDR2 are SEHNR and FQNEAQ (reference sequence). Trimming removed 5 bases from V and 7 bases from J, with 15 bases in between. CDR3 length: 15 amino acids. The CDR3 region has the DNA TGTGCCAGCAGCCCCTATAGGGACCTAAATTCACCCCTCCACTTT. Protein sequence: CASSPYRDLNSPLHF.

The genes are TRBV2 and TRBJ2-2; no reliable D call. Germline CDR1 and CDR2: SNHLY and FYNNEI. Between the trimmed V and J ends, which lost 7 bases and 7 bases, there was a span of 13 bases. This CDR3 region has 13 residues. CDR3 nucleotides: TGTGCCAGCAATGTCCGGACGGACGGGGAGCTGTTTTTT. It is translated as CASNVRTDGELFF.

The chain uses TRBV29-1 and TRBJ1-5; no definite D call. Trimming took 5 bases from V and 0 from J, leaving 8 bases between them. Germline V gives CDR1 SQVTM, CDR2 ANQGSEA. The CDR3 has 13 amino acids. CDR3 bases: TGCAGCGTTCGCGATGATAGCAATCAGCCCCAGCATTTT. Residues: CSVRDDSNQPQHF.

J is TRBJ2-5 and V is TRBV6-2 or TRBV6-3; 7 bases match TRBD1. Germline V gives CDR1 MNHEY, CDR2 SVGEGT. The CDR3 is made up of 12 amino acids. V was pared by 2 bases and J by 13 bases, with 7 bases of the junction left unmatched. CDR3 sequence (DNA): TGTGCCAGCAGTTACGTTTCGGGACAGCCGTACTTC. Amino acids: CASSYVSGQPYF.

The J gene is TRBJ2-5, the V gene TRBV20-1; 7 bases are shared with TRBD2. The trim removed 7 bases at V and 0 bases at J, leaving 5 bases unmatched. Germline V gene sequence: CDR1 DFQATT, CDR2 SNEGSKA (reference sequence). There are 13 residues in the CDR3. CDR3 sequence (DNA): TGCAGTGGACTGCGGGAGCACCAAGAGACCCAGTACTTC. This gives the protein CSGLREHQETQYF.